This TCR beta chain was documented in a study of vaccination and CD4 T cells after COVID-19. Study-level background: Convalescents were six males and four females, two of them Hispanic. Blood was drawn a median around 74 days post second dose, range 14 to 241. Overlapping SARS-CoV-2, HCoV-NL63, HCoV-OC43 and HCoV-229E spike peptides were used to stimulate cells. The study, taken as a whole, reports: In median terms, SARS-CoV-2-reactive clonotypes went from approximately 21 to 40, a nonsignificant rise.

Treatment given: approximately 9-day PBMC culture with coronavirus spike peptide pools or control peptides (ViraFEST assay). On this clonotype itself: Its target is unknown.

Cultured CD4+ T cells had their DNA profiled by the Oncomine TCR Beta short-read assay. In TCRdb, the PCR reads were re-called with MiXCR into one record per CDR3 protein. Seen here are roughly 20,000 distinct CDR3 sequences, about 44% observed once, and the top ten hold about 10%. This material consisted of CD4+ T cells from blood, cultured in vitro, taken after SARS-CoV-2 vaccination. The TCR originated in a human donor who had recovered from COVID-19.

The CDR3 bases are TGTGCCAGCAGCTTAGCAACGGGGTTGGGGGGGTTCAATTCACCCCTCCACTTT. Its protein product is CASSLATGLGGFNSPLHF. J is TRBJ1-6 and V is TRBV7-8; possible D gene TRBD1, 5 bases. The CDR3 is 18 residues long. V gave up 0 bases and J gave up 7 bases, with 19 bases separating them. Germline V gene sequence: CDR1 SGHVS, CDR2 FQNEAQ.